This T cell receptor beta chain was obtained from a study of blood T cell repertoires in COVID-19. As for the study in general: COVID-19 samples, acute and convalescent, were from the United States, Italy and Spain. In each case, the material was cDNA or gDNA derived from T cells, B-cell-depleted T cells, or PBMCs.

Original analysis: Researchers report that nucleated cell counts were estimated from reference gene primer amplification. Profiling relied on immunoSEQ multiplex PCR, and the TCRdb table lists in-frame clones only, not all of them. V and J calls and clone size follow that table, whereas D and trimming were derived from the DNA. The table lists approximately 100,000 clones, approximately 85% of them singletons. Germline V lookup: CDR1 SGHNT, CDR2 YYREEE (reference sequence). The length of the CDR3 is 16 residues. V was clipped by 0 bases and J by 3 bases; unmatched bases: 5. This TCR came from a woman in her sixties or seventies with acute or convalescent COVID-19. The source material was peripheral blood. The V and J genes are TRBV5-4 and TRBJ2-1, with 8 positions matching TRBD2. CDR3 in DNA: TGTGCCAGCAGCTTGGGAGCGGGAGTGGTCTACAATGAGCAGTTCTTC. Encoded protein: CASSLGAGVVYNEQFF.